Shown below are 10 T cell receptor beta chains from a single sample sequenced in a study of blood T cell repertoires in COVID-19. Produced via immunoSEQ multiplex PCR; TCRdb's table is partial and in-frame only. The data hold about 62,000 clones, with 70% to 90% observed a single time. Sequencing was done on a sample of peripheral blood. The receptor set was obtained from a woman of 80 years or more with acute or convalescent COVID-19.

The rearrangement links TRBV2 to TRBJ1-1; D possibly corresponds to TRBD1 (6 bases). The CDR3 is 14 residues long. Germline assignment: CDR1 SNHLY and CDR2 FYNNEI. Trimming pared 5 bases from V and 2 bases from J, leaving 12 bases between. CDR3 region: CASSKRTVNTEAFF. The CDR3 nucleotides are TGTGCCAGCAGTAAGAGGACAGTTAACACTGAAGCTTTCTTT.

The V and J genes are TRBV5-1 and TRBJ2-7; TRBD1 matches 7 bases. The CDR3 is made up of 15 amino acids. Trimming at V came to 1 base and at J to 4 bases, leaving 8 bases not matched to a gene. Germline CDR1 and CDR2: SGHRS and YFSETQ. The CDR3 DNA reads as TGCGCCAGCAGCTTGTTTAACAGGGGTATATACGAGCAGTACTTC. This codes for CASSLFNRGIYEQYF.

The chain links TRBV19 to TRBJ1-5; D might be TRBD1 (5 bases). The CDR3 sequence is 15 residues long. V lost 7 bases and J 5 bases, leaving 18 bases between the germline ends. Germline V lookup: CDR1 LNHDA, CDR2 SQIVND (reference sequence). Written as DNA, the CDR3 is TGTGCCAGTATACCGCACCGGGGGGTAGATCAGCCCCAGCATTTT. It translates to CASIPHRGVDQPQHF.

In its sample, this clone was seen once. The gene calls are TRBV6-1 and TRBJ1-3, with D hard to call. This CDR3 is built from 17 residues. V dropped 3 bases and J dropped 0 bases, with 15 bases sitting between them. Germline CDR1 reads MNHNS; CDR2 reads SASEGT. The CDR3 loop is CASSDQTRTPSGNTIYF. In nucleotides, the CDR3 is TGTGCCAGCAGTGACCAGACTAGGACCCCCTCTGGAAACACCATATATTTT.

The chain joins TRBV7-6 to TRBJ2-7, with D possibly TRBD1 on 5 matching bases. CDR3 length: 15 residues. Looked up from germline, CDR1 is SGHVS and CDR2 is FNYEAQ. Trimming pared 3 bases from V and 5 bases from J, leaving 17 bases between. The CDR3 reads CASSFGAGFGNEQYF. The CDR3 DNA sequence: TGTGCCAGCAGCTTTGGGGCTGGATTTGGTAACGAGCAGTACTTC.

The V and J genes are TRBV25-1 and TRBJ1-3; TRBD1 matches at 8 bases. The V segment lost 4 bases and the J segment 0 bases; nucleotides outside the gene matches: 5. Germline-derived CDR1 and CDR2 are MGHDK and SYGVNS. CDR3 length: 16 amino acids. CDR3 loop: CASSGTGTHSGNTIYF. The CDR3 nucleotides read TGTGCCAGCAGTGGGACAGGGACCCACTCTGGAAACACCATATATTTT.

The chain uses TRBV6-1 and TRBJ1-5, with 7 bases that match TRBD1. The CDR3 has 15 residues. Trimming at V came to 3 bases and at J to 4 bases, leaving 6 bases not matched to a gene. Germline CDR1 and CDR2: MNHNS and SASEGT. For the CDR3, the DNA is TGTGCCAGCAGTGAGCCCGGGACAGAGAATCAGCCCCAGCATTTT. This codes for CASSEPGTENQPQHF.

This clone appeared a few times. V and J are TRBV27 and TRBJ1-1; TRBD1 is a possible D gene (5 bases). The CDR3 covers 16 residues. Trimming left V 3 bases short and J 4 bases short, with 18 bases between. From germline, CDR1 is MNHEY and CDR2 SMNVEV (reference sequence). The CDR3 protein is CASSLFRAWGGTEAFF. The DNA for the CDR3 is TGTGCCAGCAGTTTGTTTCGGGCCTGGGGGGGCACTGAAGCTTTCTTT.

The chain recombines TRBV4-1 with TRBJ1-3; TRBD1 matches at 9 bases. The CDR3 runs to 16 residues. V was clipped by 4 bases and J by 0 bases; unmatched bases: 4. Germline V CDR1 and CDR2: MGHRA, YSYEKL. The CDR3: CASSRGDRDSGNTIYF. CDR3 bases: TGCGCCAGCAGCCGGGGGGACAGGGACTCTGGAAACACCATATATTTT.

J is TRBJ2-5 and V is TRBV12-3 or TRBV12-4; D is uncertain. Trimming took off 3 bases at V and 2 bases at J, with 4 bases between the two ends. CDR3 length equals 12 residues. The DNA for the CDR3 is TGTGCCAGCAGTTTTAGACAAGAGACCCAGTACTTC. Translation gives CASSFRQETQYF.